These 25 T cell receptor beta chains were sequenced from one sample in a study of regulatory T cells in long-lasting Graves disease. The authors built TCR beta libraries using iRepertoire HTBI primers and Arm-PCR of CDR3 regions. One entry per CDR3 protein results from TCRdb running MiXCR on the multiplex PCR reads. The table includes under 400,000 distinct CDR3 sequences, roughly a sixth detected once. This sample's time point: newly diagnosed GD, antithyroid drugs for less than 3 months. Extracted RNA from PBMCs served as the source of the TCR library. The data also belong to a second study, concerning T cells in Graves' hyperthyroidism and ophthalmopathy.

Material: peripheral blood mononuclear cells (PBMCs), obtained at new diagnosis, from a patient treated with antithyroid drugs. The receptors stem from a man in his forties with Graves disease.

Comments on this clonotype: A much larger clone lies a single base off, so this may be a read error. The chain employs TRBV27 and TRBJ2-5; TRBD2 might be the D (7 bases). Looked up from germline, CDR1 is MNHEY and CDR2 is SMNVEV (reference sequence). This CDR3 contains 15 residues. V was shortened by 1 base and J by 5 bases, with 14 bases between the two germline ends. The CDR3 nucleotides are TGTGCCAGCAGTTTATTGGCGGGGGCCGGGGAGACCCAGTACTTC. As protein: CASSLLAGAGETQYF.

The chain employs TRBV5-4 and TRBJ1-2, with D hard to call. There are 12 residues in the CDR3. V was clipped by 6 bases and J by 6 bases, with 12 bases between them. Looked up from germline, CDR1 is SGHNT and CDR2 is YYREEE (reference sequence). CDR3 sequence reads: CASIATSDGYTF. For the CDR3, the DNA is TGTGCCAGCATCGCCACATCCGATGGCTACACCTTC.

This clonotype was counted only a few times. A read error is the likely source, as a far larger clone sits one nucleotide away. V and J are TRBV2 and TRBJ2-7; the D is unclear. V was clipped by 3 bases and J by 7 bases, with 16 bases between them. The CDR3 loop spans 14 amino acids. Germline-derived CDR1 and CDR2 are SNHLY and FYNNEI. CDR3: CASSDWNKAGEQYF. DNA for the CDR3: TGTGCCAGCAGTGATTGGAACAAGGCCGGTGAGCAGTACTTC.

In its sample, this clonotype was seen many times. The rearrangement joins TRBV6-5 to TRBJ2-5; D uncertain. This CDR3 has 17 amino acids. V lost 0 bases and J lost 2, with 16 bases in between. Germline CDR1 and CDR2: MNHEY and SVGAGI. The CDR3 sequence is CASSYSTGGNVQETQYF. The CDR3 DNA is TGTGCCAGCAGTTACTCGACGGGTGGGAACGTGCAAGAGACCCAGTACTTC.

The chain links TRBV5-5 to TRBJ2-2, with D possibly being TRBD1 (7 bases). The CDR3 length is 16 residues. Germline-derived CDR1 and CDR2 are SGHKS and YYEKEE (reference sequence). V was shortened by 4 bases and J by 4 bases, with 17 bases between the two germline ends. The CDR3 spells CASSLAGQRSTGELFF. CDR3 coding DNA: TGTGCCAGCAGCCTGGCGGGACAGAGAAGCACCGGGGAGCTGTTTTTT.

This clonotype occurred many times. The rearrangement links TRBV20-1 to TRBJ2-3, with 8 bases matching TRBD2. After removal of 3 bases from V and 5 bases from J, the junction contained 4 bases not matched to a gene. Germline V gene sequence: CDR1 DFQATT, CDR2 SNEGSKA (reference sequence). The CDR3 is 13 residues long. The CDR3 region has the DNA TGCAGTGCTAGGACTAGCGTTAGAGATACGCAGTATTTT. It encodes CSARTSVRDTQYF.

This clonotype was seen ten or more times. This sequence joins TRBV2 and TRBJ2-3; 12 nucleotides match TRBD1. The V and J ends lost 9 bases and 9 bases, in that order; junction bases with no gene match: 10. The CDR3 runs 14 residues. CDR1 is SNHLY and CDR2 is FYNNEI in the germline V gene. The CDR3 spells CASETGQGAKTQYF. DNA of the CDR3: TGTGCCAGTGAGACGGGACAGGGGGCAAAAACGCAGTATTTT. Full variable domain (missing parts from reference TRBV2 and TRBJ2-3): EPEVTQTPSHQVTQMGQEVILRCVPISNHLYFYWYRQILGQKVEFLVSFYNNEISEKSEIFDDQFSVERPDGSNFTLKIRSTKLEDSAMYFCASETGQGAKTQYFGPGTRLTVL.

There are a few counts of this clonotype. This chain links TRBV20-1 with TRBJ2-7; the match to TRBD1 covers 12 bases. Germline loops: CDR1 DFQATT, CDR2 SNEGSKA (reference sequence). The trim removed 6 bases at V and 6 bases at J, leaving 12 bases unmatched. The CDR3 length is 15 residues. The CDR3 reads CSADYGTGGPLEQYF. CDR3 coding DNA: TGCAGTGCAGACTACGGGACAGGGGGCCCCCTCGAGCAGTACTTC.

CDR3 in amino acids: CASSFTGTANEKLFF. The DNA of the CDR3 is TGTGCCAGCAGCTTTACCGGGACAGCTAATGAAAAACTGTTTTTT. The chain links TRBV9 to TRBJ1-4, with TRBD1 matching 7 bases. The CDR3 is made up of 15 amino acids. Germline V gene sequence: CDR1 SGDLS, CDR2 YYNGEE. V shed 4 bases, J shed 3 bases, and the junction held 6 bases outside the gene matches.

This clonotype was detected ten times or more. The chain is built from TRBV18 and TRBJ2-3, with no clear D. Trimming took 3 bases from V and 4 from J, leaving 14 bases between them. CDR1 and CDR2 from the germline V gene are KGHSH and LQKENI. There are 15 residues in the CDR3. The DNA of the CDR3 is TGTGCCAGCTCACCCTCGACTGCCCAAGCAGATACGCAGTATTTT. Residues: CASSPSTAQADTQYF.

In this sample, this clonotype turned up many times. The V call is TRBV10-3, the J call TRBJ1-5; maybe TRBD1 (5 bases). In germline, CDR1 is ENHRY, CDR2 SYGVKD. V lost 3 bases and J 5 bases, leaving 11 bases between the germline ends. This CDR3 is built from 14 residues. CDR3 in amino acids: CAISEVGAYQPQHF. The CDR3, as DNA: TGTGCCATCAGTGAAGTCGGGGCCTATCAGCCCCAGCATTTT.

This clonotype was recorded a few times. This rearrangement joins TRBV28 to TRBJ1-4, with unresolved D. Per germline, CDR1 MDHEN and CDR2 SYDVKM. V lost 5 bases to trimming and J lost 4 bases, with 8 bases between them. The CDR3 runs 13 residues. The CDR3 region is CASSTPSNEKLFF. The CDR3 coding sequence is TGTGCCAGCAGTACCCCCAGTAATGAAAAACTGTTTTTT.

The chain recombines TRBV11-2 with TRBJ1-1; unclear D gene. This CDR3 region has 15 residues. Trimming cost V 0 bases and J 0 bases, with 8 bases left between them. The germline CDR1 and CDR2 sequences are SGHAT and FQNNGV. Here the CDR3 DNA reads TGTGCCAGCAGCTTAGATCGGCGGATGAACACTGAAGCTTTCTTT. It is translated as CASSLDRRMNTEAFF.

This clonotype was seen many times. V usage is TRBV20-1 and J usage is TRBJ2-7; D remains unclear. V shed 5 bases and J shed 3 bases, with 5 bases lying between them. The germline V gene encodes CDR1 DFQATT and CDR2 SNEGSKA (reference sequence). The length of the CDR3 is 10 residues. The CDR3 bases are TGCAGTGCTGCGGACTACGAGCAGTACTTC. Protein sequence: CSAADYEQYF.

The chain joins TRBV6-1 to TRBJ2-5; D possibly corresponds to TRBD1 (5 bases). Germline V gene sequence: CDR1 MNHNS, CDR2 SASEGT. This CDR3 has 13 residues. V was pared by 2 bases and J by 5 bases, with 9 bases between. CDR3: CASSENRWETQYF. CDR3 DNA: TGTGCCAGCAGTGAAAACAGGTGGGAGACCCAGTACTTC.

The V and J genes are TRBV11-2 and TRBJ2-2; 11 bases agree with TRBD2. CDR1 and CDR2 from the germline V gene are SGHAT and FQNNGV. The CDR3 is made up of 16 amino acids. V lost 5 bases, J lost 7 bases, and 9 bases stayed unmatched. DNA for the CDR3: TGTGCCAGCAGCGAATTAGCGGGGGGGCAAGGCGGGGAGCTGTTTTTT. This translates into CASSELAGGQGGELFF.

This clonotype was observed a handful of times. This chain links TRBV7-2 with TRBJ2-7, with D uncertain. Germline CDR1 is SGHTA and CDR2 is FQGNSA. This CDR3 has 15 residues. Trimming stripped 1 base from V and 0 bases from J, with 10 bases between. The CDR3 coding sequence is TGTGCCAGCAGCTTAGGTAGCTACAGCTCCTACGAGCAGTACTTC. Its protein is CASSLGSYSSYEQYF. The variable domain in full, completed from reference TRBV7-2 and TRBJ2-7, reads GAGVSQSPSNKVTEKGKDVELRCDPISGHTALYWYRQSLGQGLEFLIYFQGNSAPDKSGLPSDRFSAERTGGSVSTLTIQRTQQEDSAVYLCASSLGSYSSYEQYFGPGTRLTVT.

This clonotype has ten or more counts. This chain connects TRBV24-1 to TRBJ2-1; 9 bases are a match to TRBD2. CDR3 size: 16 residues. CDR1 is KGHDR and CDR2 is SFDVKD in the germline V gene. V shed 4 bases and J 2 bases; nucleotides not matched to a gene: 5. Here the CDR3 reads CATSDPVAGAYNEQFF. The CDR3 DNA sequence: TGTGCCACCAGTGACCCAGTAGCGGGGGCCTACAATGAGCAGTTCTTC.

The table lists this clonotype with many counts. This chain uses TRBV20-1 with TRBJ2-5; D gene uncertain. CDR3 length: 11 residues. Trimming took 1 base from V and 14 from J, leaving 14 bases between them. Germline V gives CDR1 DFQATT, CDR2 SNEGSKA (reference sequence). Here the CDR3 DNA reads TGCAGTGCTAGAGTATCGGCTAATTTATACTTC. This encodes CSARVSANLYF.

This clonotype was found many times. The chain uses TRBV7-9 and TRBJ2-5; unclear D gene. The CDR3 totals 12 residues. Trimming took off 5 bases at V and 3 bases at J, with 7 bases between the two ends. CDR1 SEHNR and CDR2 FQNEAQ come from the germline V gene (reference sequence). Written as DNA, the CDR3 is TGTGCCAGCAGCGACGAAAAAGAGACCCAGTACTTC. It encodes CASSDEKETQYF.

Worth noting for this clonotype: It may be a read error: a sequence one base away is much more abundant. The V call is TRBV11-3, the J call TRBJ2-2; D not certain. CDR3 length: 16 residues. Germline loops: CDR1 SGHNT, CDR2 YENEEA. CDR3 protein: CASSPYGPANAGELFF. The CDR3 nucleotides read TGTGCCAGCAGCCCCTATGGGCCGGCGAACGCCGGGGAGCTGTTTTTT. The full variable domain, rest sourced from reference TRBV11-3 and TRBJ2-2, is EAGVVQSPRYKIIEKKQPVAFWCNPISGHNTLYWYLQNLGQGPELLIRYENEEAVDDSQLPKDRFSAERLKGVDSTLKIQPAELGDSAVYLCASSPYGPANAGELFFGEGSRLTVL.

CDR3 coding DNA: TGTGCCAGCAGTTTAGCGCCGGGGAACACTGAAGCTTTCTTT. The encoded protein is CASSLAPGNTEAFF. The chain uses TRBV12-3 or TRBV12-4 and TRBJ1-1, with unresolved D. This CDR3 is built from 14 residues. V lost 0 bases to trimming and J lost 1 base, with 6 bases between them.

The chain employs TRBV18 and TRBJ1-1; maybe TRBD1 (6 bases). CDR1 and CDR2 (germline): KGHSH, LQKENI. The CDR3 consists of 15 residues. V was clipped by 2 bases and J by 0 bases, with 10 bases between them. The CDR3 DNA follows: TGTGCCAGCTCACCAGGGGGGGACATGAACACTGAAGCTTTCTTT. This codes for CASSPGGDMNTEAFF.

In this sample, this clonotype turned up a few times. The rearrangement joins TRBV2 to TRBJ1-2, with no clear D. The CDR3 loop spans 11 amino acids. V gave up 6 bases and J gave up 7 bases, with 9 bases separating them. Germline assignment: CDR1 SNHLY and CDR2 FYNNEI. CDR3 loop: CASSRPGGYTF. The CDR3 coding sequence is TGTGCCAGCAGCCGACCCGGTGGCTACACCTTC.

V is TRBV7-2 and J is TRBJ2-5; a possible D gene is TRBD1 (5 bases). Trimming left V 3 bases short and J 5 bases short, with 7 bases between. The CDR3 length is 12 residues. CDR1 is SGHTA and CDR2 is FQGNSA in the germline V gene. CDR3 protein: CASSFRAETQYF. The CDR3 coding sequence is TGTGCCAGCAGCTTCAGGGCGGAGACCCAGTACTTC.